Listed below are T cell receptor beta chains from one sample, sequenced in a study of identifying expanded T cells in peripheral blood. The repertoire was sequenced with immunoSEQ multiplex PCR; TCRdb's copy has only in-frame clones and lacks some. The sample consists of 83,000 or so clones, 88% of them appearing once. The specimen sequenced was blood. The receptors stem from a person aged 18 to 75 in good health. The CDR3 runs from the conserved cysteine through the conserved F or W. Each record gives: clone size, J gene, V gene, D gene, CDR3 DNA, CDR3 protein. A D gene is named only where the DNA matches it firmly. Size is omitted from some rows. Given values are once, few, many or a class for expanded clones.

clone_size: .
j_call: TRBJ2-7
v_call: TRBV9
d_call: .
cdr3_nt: TGTGCCAGCAGCGTACAGTCGGATCAAGGGGAGCAGTACTTC
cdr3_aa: CASSVQSDQGEQYF

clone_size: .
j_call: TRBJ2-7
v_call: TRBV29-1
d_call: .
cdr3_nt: TGCAGCGTTTTAGGAGGAACGGGAGTATCGCACGAGCAGTACTTC
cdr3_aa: CSVLGGTGVSHEQYF

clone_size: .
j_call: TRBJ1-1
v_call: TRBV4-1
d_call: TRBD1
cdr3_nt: TGCGCCAGCAGCCACCCAGACAGGGGGAACACTGAAGCTTTCTTT
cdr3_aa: CASSHPDRGNTEAFF

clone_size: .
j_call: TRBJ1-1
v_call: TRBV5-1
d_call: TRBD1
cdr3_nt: TGCGCCAGCAGCGTACAGGGGGTAAACACTGAAGCTTTCTTT
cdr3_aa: CASSVQGVNTEAFF

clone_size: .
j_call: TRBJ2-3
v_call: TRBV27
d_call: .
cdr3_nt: TGTGCCAGCAGACGGAGAGATACGCAGTATTTT
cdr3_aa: CASRRRDTQYF

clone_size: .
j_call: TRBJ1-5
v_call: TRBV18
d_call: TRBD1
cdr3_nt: TGTGCCAGCTCACCCGGGACAGGGCGTTTGGGCAATCAGCCCCAGCATTTT
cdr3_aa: CASSPGTGRLGNQPQHF

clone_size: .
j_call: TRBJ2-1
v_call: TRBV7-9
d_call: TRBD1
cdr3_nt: TGTGCCAGCAGCTTAGGGACAGGGTACAATGAGCAGTTCTTC
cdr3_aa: CASSLGTGYNEQFF

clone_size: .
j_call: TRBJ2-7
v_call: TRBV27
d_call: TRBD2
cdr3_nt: TGTGCCAGCAGCTTGGGCCAGGCGGGAGGTACCTACGAGCAGTACTTC
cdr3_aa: CASSLGQAGGTYEQYF

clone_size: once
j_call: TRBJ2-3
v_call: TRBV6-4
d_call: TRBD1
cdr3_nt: TGTGCCAGCAGCCGACAGGGTGAGAGCACAGATACGCAGTATTTT
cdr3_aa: CASSRQGESTDTQYF

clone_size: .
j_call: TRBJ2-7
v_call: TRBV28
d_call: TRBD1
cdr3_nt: TGTGCCAGCAGGGATCACTTTACAGGGGCAGACGAGCAGTACTTC
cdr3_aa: CASRDHFTGADEQYF

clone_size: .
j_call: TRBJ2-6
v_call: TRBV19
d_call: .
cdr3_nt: TGTGCCAGTTTGCTGAGTGGGGCCAACGTCCTGACTTTC
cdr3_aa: CASLLSGANVLTF

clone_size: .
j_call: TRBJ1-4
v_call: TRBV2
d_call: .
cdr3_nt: TGTGCCAGCAAGGGGGATCGCGAAAAACTGTTTTTT
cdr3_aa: CASKGDREKLFF

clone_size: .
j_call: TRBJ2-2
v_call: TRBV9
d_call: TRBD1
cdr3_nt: TGTGCCAGCAGCGAGACGCCCGGGACAGGGAGGGCCGGGGAGCTGTTTTTT
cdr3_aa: CASSETPGTGRAGELFF

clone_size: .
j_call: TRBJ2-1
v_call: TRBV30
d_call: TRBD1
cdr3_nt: TGTGCCGCAAACAGGGGGAGCTCCTACAATGAGCAGTTCTTC
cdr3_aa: CAANRGSSYNEQFF

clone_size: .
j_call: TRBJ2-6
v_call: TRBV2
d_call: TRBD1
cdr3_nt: TGTGCCAGCATCCAGCGACAGGGGGCTAGTTCCTCTGGGGCCAACGTCCTGACTTTC
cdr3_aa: CASIQRQGASSSGANVLTF

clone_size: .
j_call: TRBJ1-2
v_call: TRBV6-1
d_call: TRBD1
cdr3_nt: TGTGCCAGCAGTGAAGCTGAGGGGGCGGGCTATGGCTACACCTTC
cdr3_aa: CASSEAEGAGYGYTF

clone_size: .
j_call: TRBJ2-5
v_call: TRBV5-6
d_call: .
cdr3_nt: TGTGCCAGCAGCTTGGGACAGGTTAAAGAGACCCAGTACTTC
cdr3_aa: CASSLGQVKETQYF

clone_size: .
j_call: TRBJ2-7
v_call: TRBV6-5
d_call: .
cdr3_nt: TGTGCCAGCAGTCCCTCCTACGAGCAGTACTTC
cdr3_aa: CASSPSYEQYF

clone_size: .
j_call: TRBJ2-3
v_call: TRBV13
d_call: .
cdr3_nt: TGTGCCAGCAGCCCCTTAGCGGCCGCAGATACGCAGTATTTT
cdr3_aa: CASSPLAAADTQYF

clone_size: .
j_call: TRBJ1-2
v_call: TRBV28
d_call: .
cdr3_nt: TGTGCCAGCAGTTTGGGACGGGGGGTTATGAACTATGGCTACACCTTC
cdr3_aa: CASSLGRGVMNYGYTF

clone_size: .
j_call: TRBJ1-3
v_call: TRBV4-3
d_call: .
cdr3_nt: TGCGCCAGCAGCCAGTTAAACACCATATATTTT
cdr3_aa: CASSQLNTIYF

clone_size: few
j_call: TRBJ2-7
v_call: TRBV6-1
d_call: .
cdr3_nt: TGTGCCAGCAGTGCGGGACTGGAATCCTACGAGCAGTACTTC
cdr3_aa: CASSAGLESYEQYF

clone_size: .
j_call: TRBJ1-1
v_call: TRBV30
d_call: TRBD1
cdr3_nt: TGTGCCTGGAAACACTACGGGACAGGGGGCTTGAGAGCTTTCTTT
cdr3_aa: CAWKHYGTGGLRAFF

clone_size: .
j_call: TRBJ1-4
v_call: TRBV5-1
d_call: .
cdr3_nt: TGCGCCAGCAGGGAGGGGGGAAATGAAAAACTGTTTTTT
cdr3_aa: CASREGGNEKLFF

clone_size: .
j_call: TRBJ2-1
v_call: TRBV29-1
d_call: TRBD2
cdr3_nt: TGCAGCGTTGAAGATGGGTCTAGCGGGAGGATCAATGAGCAGTTCTTC
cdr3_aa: CSVEDGSSGRINEQFF

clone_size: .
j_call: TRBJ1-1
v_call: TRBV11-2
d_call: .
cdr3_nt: TGTGCCAGCAGCTCCCGACGGCCTGAAGCTTTCTTT
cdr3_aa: CASSSRRPEAFF

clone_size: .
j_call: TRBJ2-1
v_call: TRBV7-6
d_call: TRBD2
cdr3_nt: TGTGCCAGCAGCCCTCGCGGCGGGAGAAGAAATGAGCAGTTCTTC
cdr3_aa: CASSPRGGRRNEQFF

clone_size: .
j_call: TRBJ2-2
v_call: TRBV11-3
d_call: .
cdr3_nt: TGTGCCAGCAGCTTAGAAGCGTTTAGGGGGTCGAACACCGGGGAGCTGTTTTTT
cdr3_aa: CASSLEAFRGSNTGELFF

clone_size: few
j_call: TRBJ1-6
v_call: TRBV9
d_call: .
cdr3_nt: TGTGCCAGCAGCGCAAACTACAGGGATTCACCCCTCCACTTT
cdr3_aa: CASSANYRDSPLHF

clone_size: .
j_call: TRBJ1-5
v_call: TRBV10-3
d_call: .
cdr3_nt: TGTGCCATCAGTCCAGGGGACAATCAGCCCCAGCATTTT
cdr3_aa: CAISPGDNQPQHF

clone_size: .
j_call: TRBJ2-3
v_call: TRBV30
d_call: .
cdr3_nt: TGTGCCTGGAGTGTACGGGGTGGCACAGATACGCAGTATTTT
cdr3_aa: CAWSVRGGTDTQYF